The entry that follows covers one TCR beta chain sequence. Sequenced patients had shown CD8+CD57+ cell expansion by flow cytometry. A severe acquired aplastic anemia diagnosis applied to all patients. Profiling that covered TCR beta VDJ and CDR3 relied on genomic DNA as its template. TCRdb used MiXCR to reprocess the reads, holding one entry per CDR3 protein. This table has 220,000 or so distinct CDR3 sequences, over 55% appearing once. Germline CDR1 reads SGHRS; CDR2 reads YFSETQ. The length of the CDR3 is 14 residues. Trimming pared 1 base from V and 6 bases from J, leaving 10 bases between. This entry comes from a study of CD8+CD57+ T cells in acquired aplastic anemia.

This TCR was recovered from a human donor with aplastic anemia. Sequenced material: sorted CD4+, CD8+, or CD8+CD57+ T cells (not recorded which) from PBMCs. This chain links TRBV5-1 with TRBJ2-2, with TRBD1 as a possible D gene (6 bases). The CDR3 reads CASSLSGASGELFF. In nucleotides, the CDR3 is TGCGCCAGCAGCTTGTCAGGGGCATCCGGGGAGCTGTTTTTT.